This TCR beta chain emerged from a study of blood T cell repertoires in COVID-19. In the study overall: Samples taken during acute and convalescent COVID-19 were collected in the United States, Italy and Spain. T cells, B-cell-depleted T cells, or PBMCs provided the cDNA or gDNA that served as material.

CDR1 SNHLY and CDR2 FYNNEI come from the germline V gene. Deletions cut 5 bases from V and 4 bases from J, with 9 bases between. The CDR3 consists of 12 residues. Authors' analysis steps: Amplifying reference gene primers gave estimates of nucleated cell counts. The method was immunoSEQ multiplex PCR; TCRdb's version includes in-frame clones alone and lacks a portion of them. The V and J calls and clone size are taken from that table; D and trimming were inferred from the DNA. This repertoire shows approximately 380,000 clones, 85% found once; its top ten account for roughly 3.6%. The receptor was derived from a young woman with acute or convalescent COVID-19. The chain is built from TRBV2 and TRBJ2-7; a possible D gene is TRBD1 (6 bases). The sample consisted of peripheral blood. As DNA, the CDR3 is TGTGCCAGCAGTCGGGACAAATACGAGCAGTACTTC. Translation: CASSRDKYEQYF.